A single T cell receptor (beta chain) is shown here with its context. With 5 bases clipped from V and 4 bases from J, the junction kept 13 bases outside the gene matches. The length of the CDR3 is 16 residues. Germline CDR1 reads MNHNS; CDR2 reads SASEGT. The data belong to a study of T cells in Graves' hyperthyroidism and ophthalmopathy. Amplification of TCR beta CDR3 regions used RNA as the template. When the TCR CDR3 underwent first-round RT-PCR, the HTBI primer set was used. One entry per CDR3 protein, called by TCRdb with MiXCR from the multiplex PCR reads. This sample has hundreds of thousands of distinct CDR3 sequences; around 14% occur once, and the top ten carry around 23%.

The sequence came from a young woman with Graves' hyperthyroidism. The chain couples TRBV6-1 to TRBJ2-7; TRBD2 agrees at 8 bases. What was sequenced was blood. The CDR3 region is CASSLRSGSRPYEQYF. The DNA for the CDR3 is TGTGCCAGCAGTTTAAGAAGCGGGAGCCGCCCGTACGAGCAGTACTTC.